The 9 T cell receptor beta chains below were found in one sample sequenced in a study of shared clonotypes between healthy human individuals. The protocol was immunoSEQ multiplex PCR, while the TCRdb copy is restricted to in-frame clones and leaves out a portion. The table shows about 1 million clones, with 75% occurring only once. Material for sequencing was memory CD4+ T cells sorted from blood. Subset meaning: CD45RA-negative fraction. These receptors all come from a man between 18 and 29 years old in good health.

The chain couples TRBV5-1 to TRBJ2-1, with 14 bases aligning to TRBD2. CDR1 and CDR2 (germline): SGHRS, YFSETQ. The CDR3 is 16 residues long. The V gene end was trimmed by 4 bases and the J gene end by 8 bases; junction bases not matched to a gene: 8. The CDR3 protein is CASSPPGTSGRDEQFF. CDR3 bases: TGCGCCAGCAGCCCCCCCGGGACTAGCGGGAGAGATGAGCAGTTCTTC.

The gene calls are TRBV5-4 and TRBJ2-7; D remains unclear. The CDR3 is 12 amino acids. The V and J ends lost 1 base and 7 bases respectively, with 9 bases between them. The germline gives CDR1 SGHNT, CDR2 YYREEE (reference sequence). The CDR3 loop reads CASSLPLEEQYF. The CDR3 DNA reads TGTGCCAGCAGCTTGCCCCTAGAAGAGCAGTACTTC.

Details on this clone: The sample contains more than one DNA sequence encoding this CDR3. The chain combines TRBV5-1 with TRBJ2-5; tentatively, D is TRBD1 (6 bases). V shed 0 bases and J shed 2 bases, with 8 bases lying between them. CDR3 size: 14 residues. Per the germline V gene, CDR1 is SGHRS and CDR2 is YFSETQ. CDR3 protein: CASSLGTAQETQYF. Written as DNA, the CDR3 is TGCGCCAGCAGCTTGGGGACAGCACAAGAGACCCAGTACTTC.

This clone turned up a few times. J is TRBJ1-1 and V is TRBV19; weak D call: TRBD1 (5 bases). V lost 7 bases to trimming and J lost 8 bases, with 11 bases between them. Germline V gene data show CDR1 as LNHDA and CDR2 as SQIVND (reference sequence). The CDR3 spans 11 residues. CDR3 in DNA: TGTGCCAGTAATGACTGGGGCGAAGCTTTCTTT. Translation: CASNDWGEAFF.

This chain connects TRBV9 to TRBJ2-5; no definite D call. CDR3 length: 16 amino acids. In germline, CDR1 is SGDLS, CDR2 YYNGEE. V was pared by 4 bases and J by 1 base, with 17 bases between. The CDR3, as DNA: TGTGCCAGCAGCCCCGGTGTTGCCTTTTCCCAAGAGACCCAGTACTTC. The encoded protein is CASSPGVAFSQETQYF.

The sample holds a few counts of this clone. Other DNA sequences in this sample translate to the same CDR3. The chain is built from TRBV18 and TRBJ1-5, with a weak D call TRBD1 (6 bases). Trimming removed 6 bases from V and 4 bases from J, with 10 bases in between. Per the germline V gene, CDR1 is KGHSH and CDR2 is LQKENI. There are 13 residues in the CDR3. The CDR3 bases are TGTGCCAGCTCCCCTGACAGGAATCAGCCCCAGCATTTT. This translates into CASSPDRNQPQHF.

J is TRBJ1-2 and V is TRBV4-1; D gene uncertain. The CDR3 runs to 14 residues. CDR1 and CDR2 (germline): MGHRA, YSYEKL. Trimming pared 0 bases from V and 4 bases from J, leaving 9 bases between. CDR3 in DNA: TGCGCCAGCAGCCAAGATCGATGGGCCTATGGCTACACCTTC. This codes for CASSQDRWAYGYTF.

As concerns this clone: The sample holds other DNA sequences that translate to the same CDR3. The chain employs TRBV28 and TRBJ1-1; no clear D gene. The CDR3 contains 13 residues. The V end was cut by 4 bases, the J end by 4 bases, with 10 bases between. Germline values: CDR1 MDHEN, CDR2 SYDVKM. CDR3 protein: CASSSPLGTEAFF. CDR3 nucleotides: TGTGCCAGCAGTTCCCCCCTCGGCACTGAAGCTTTCTTT.

This clone came up a few times. This chain uses TRBV19 with TRBJ1-6; D is unclear. From germline, CDR1 is LNHDA and CDR2 SQIVND (reference sequence). CDR3 length: 13 residues. V shed 6 bases and J shed 2 bases, with 5 bases lying between them. CDR3 loop: CASSTTYNSPLHF. As DNA, the CDR3 is TGTGCCAGTAGCACAACCTATAATTCACCCCTCCACTTT. Together with reference TRBV19 and TRBJ1-6, the CDR3 gives the full variable domain: DGGITQSPKYLFRKEGQNVTLSCEQNLNHDAMYWYRQDPGQGLRLIYYSQIVNDFQKGDIAEGYSVSREKKESFPLTVTSAQKNPTAFYLCASSTTYNSPLHFGNGTRLTVT.